The 8 T cell receptor beta chains below all came from one sample that was sequenced in a study of OX40 agonist ivuxolimab in advanced cancers. Profiled with immunoSEQ multiplex PCR; TCRdb holds only in-frame clones, not every one. The data show approximately 76,000 clones, 92% seen once. Source: CD4+ or CD8+ T cells sorted from blood, taken in a trial of the OX40 agonist ivuxolimab. The source is an adult with an advanced solid tumor such as melanoma, head and neck, liver or kidney cancer.

This chain connects TRBV29-1 to TRBJ1-2, with unresolved D. Trimming took 0 bases from V and 6 from J, leaving 14 bases between them. Germline V gene lookup returns CDR1 SQVTM and CDR2 ANQGSEA. This CDR3 comprises 14 residues. CDR3 amino acids: CSVEDQAVWNGYTF. The CDR3 DNA follows: TGCAGCGTTGAAGATCAGGCAGTTTGGAATGGCTACACCTTC.

V and J are TRBV9 and TRBJ1-4; 8 nucleotides line up with TRBD1. Germline lookup yields CDR1 SGDLS and CDR2 YYNGEE. V gave up 0 bases and J gave up 0 bases; unmatched junction bases: 7. There are 18 residues in the CDR3. In DNA form, the CDR3 reads TGTGCCAGCAGCGTAGGCCCGAGGACAGGGCCAACTAATGAAAAACTGTTTTTT. This encodes CASSVGPRTGPTNEKLFF.

The chain couples TRBV4-1 to TRBJ2-7; D possibly corresponds to TRBD1 (6 bases). Germline V gene data show CDR1 as MGHRA and CDR2 as YSYEKL. Trimming shortened V by 6 bases and J by 0 bases, and 15 bases separated the two germline ends. The CDR3 consists of 15 residues. The CDR3 region has the DNA TGCGCCAGCAGTGTAGACAGGCCAGCCTCCTACGAGCAGTACTTC. Translated: CASSVDRPASYEQYF.

The V and J genes are TRBV11-2 and TRBJ1-5; weak D call: TRBD1 (5 bases). With 0 bases removed from V and 2 bases from J, the gap between germline ends came to 11 bases. The germline gives CDR1 SGHAT, CDR2 FQNNGV. This CDR3 is built from 16 residues. CDR3 bases: TGTGCCAGCAGCTTAGATATGCAGGGTCGCAATCAGCCCCAGCATTTT. Its translation: CASSLDMQGRNQPQHF.

The chain combines TRBV7-8 with TRBJ2-5, with 7 nucleotides matching TRBD1. With 1 base clipped from V and 1 base from J, the junction kept 3 bases outside the gene matches. From germline, CDR1 is SGHVS and CDR2 FQNEAQ. The CDR3 loop spans 15 amino acids. CDR3 residues: CASSLEWDSQETQYF. The CDR3 DNA reads TGTGCCAGCAGCTTAGAATGGGACAGCCAAGAGACCCAGTACTTC.

The rearrangement links TRBV7-9 to TRBJ2-1; 12 positions agree with TRBD2. The CDR3 consists of 18 residues. Germline V CDR1 and CDR2: SEHNR, FQNEAQ (reference sequence). J gave up 6 bases and V 4 bases, and 13 bases lay outside the gene matches. In nucleotides, the CDR3 is TGTGCCAGCAGCTCACGACTAGCGGGGGACCTTCTGTTCAATGAGCAGTTCTTC. This codes for CASSSRLAGDLLFNEQFF.

The chain couples TRBV7-8 to TRBJ2-1; D remains ambiguous. The ends were cut back, 5 bases at V and 7 bases at J, with 9 bases in the middle. Germline V gene sequence: CDR1 SGHVS, CDR2 FQNEAQ. The length of the CDR3 is 12 residues. CDR3 residues: CASSPPLNEQFF. CDR3 in DNA: TGTGCCAGCAGCCCCCCGTTGAATGAGCAGTTCTTC.

This clone was found a few times. This chain uses TRBV6-1 with TRBJ2-5; 9 bases match TRBD2. CDR3 length equals 15 residues. The germline gives CDR1 MNHNS, CDR2 SASEGT. V shed 2 bases and J 2 bases; nucleotides not matched to a gene: 3. CDR3 nucleotides: TGTGCCAGCAGTGAAAAGGCGGGGGGGCAAGAGACCCAGTACTTC. Translation gives CASSEKAGGQETQYF.